The clone carrying this T cell receptor beta chain was observed at least ten times. The antigen is unknown. Looked up from germline, CDR1 is SGHTA and CDR2 is FQGTGA. CDR3 size: 13 residues. V dropped 2 bases and J dropped 4 bases, with 5 bases sitting between them. The sample belongs to a study of regulatory T cells in long-lasting Graves disease. Whole-study findings and limits: TRBV28, TRBJ1-2 and TRBJ2-5 emerged as the favored segments in persistent disease.

To make TCR beta libraries, researchers used iRepertoire HTBI primers and Arm-PCR of CDR3 regions. Using its own MiXCR run on the multiplex PCR reads, TCRdb lists one record per CDR3 protein. The sample has a few hundred thousand distinct CDR3 sequences, roughly 25% seen once. Described time point: persistent/refractory GD, antithyroid drugs over 5 years with positive TRAb. Researchers made the TCR library from RNA that was extracted from PBMCs. The sequence derives from a woman aged 40-49 years with Graves disease. Sequenced material: peripheral blood mononuclear cells (PBMCs), taken when the disease was refractory, from a patient treated with antithyroid drugs. The chain joins TRBV7-3 to TRBJ2-2; D gene ambiguous. CDR3 loop: CASSLSGTGELFF. CDR3 nucleotide sequence: TGTGCCAGCAGCTTATCGGGCACCGGGGAGCTGTTTTTT.